The present T cell receptor (beta chain) was sequenced within a study of glioma-infiltrating T cells. Using RNA template, CDR3s of TCR alpha and beta were amplified with iRepertoire arm-PCR. TCRdb reanalysed the multiplex PCR reads using MiXCR and keeps one entry per CDR3 protein. The table has 150,000 to 200,000 distinct CDR3 sequences, 32% seen once. The length of the CDR3 is 14 residues. The V gene end was trimmed by 6 bases and the J gene end by 7 bases; junction bases not matched to a gene: 11. The sample comprised glioma tissue, nonneoplastic brain tissue, or PBMCs (not recorded which). The chain uses TRBV12-3 or TRBV12-4 and TRBJ1-2, with TRBD1 matching over 7 bases. The TCR was taken from a human donor with low-grade glioma or glioblastoma, undergoing nonglioma brain surgery, or in good health (not recorded which). CDR3 sequence: CASRHITGETGYTF. The CDR3 coding sequence is TGTGCCAGCAGACATATTACAGGGGAGACTGGCTACACCTTC.